These T cell receptor beta chains were read from a single sample in a study of beta chain features in type 1 diabetes. Sequenced by immunoSEQ multiplex PCR; TCRdb stores in-frame clones only, minus some. The sample has about 160,000 clones, roughly 8% seen once; the top ten hold more than 0.5%. The specimen sequenced was central memory CD4+ T cells from blood. Receptor source: a woman aged 18-29 years with type 1 diabetes. The CDR3 runs from the conserved cysteine through the conserved F or W. D genes are given only for firm matches. The listing skips clone size in some rows; elsewhere it reads once, few, many or a size class.

D	V	J	size	DNA	CDR3
TRBD2	TRBV11-1	TRBJ2-2	NA	TGTGCCAGCAGCGGGACTAGCGGGTACACCGGGGAGCTGTTTTTT	CASSGTSGYTGELFF
NA	TRBV7-9	TRBJ2-5	many	TGTGCCAGCAGCAAGCCGTATCGAGAGACCCAGTACTTC	CASSKPYRETQYF
TRBD2	TRBV7-2	TRBJ2-5	NA	TGTGCCAGCACACTAGCGGGGGTGGGAGAGACCCAGTACTTC	CASTLAGVGETQYF
TRBD1	TRBV23-1	TRBJ2-5	NA	TGCGCCAGCAGTCAATTGGGACAGGGCCTACAAGAGACCCAGTACTTC	CASSQLGQGLQETQYF
NA	TRBV5-8	TRBJ1-4	NA	TGTGCCAGCAGTTATGGGGGCGCAACTAATGAAAAACTGTTTTTT	CASSYGGATNEKLFF
NA	TRBV5-1	TRBJ1-2	NA	TGCGCCAGCAGCTTTGGAGGGGACTATGGCTACACCTTC	CASSFGGDYGYTF
NA	TRBV2	TRBJ2-1	few	TGTGCCAGCAGAGGTATACAGGGTGCCTACAATGAGCAGTTCTTC	CASRGIQGAYNEQFF
NA	TRBV5-1	TRBJ2-7	few	TGCGCCAGCCGCCGGGACTCGGGACCTTCCTACGAGCAGTACTTC	CASRRDSGPSYEQYF
TRBD1	TRBV7-9	TRBJ2-5	NA	TGTGCCAGCAGCACAAGGACAGGGGCTGAGGAGACCCAGTACTTC	CASSTRTGAEETQYF
NA	TRBV30	TRBJ1-5	many	TGTGCCTGGAGTGTGGGGGGAAATAGCAATCAGCCCCAGCATTTT	CAWSVGGNSNQPQHF
NA	TRBV13	TRBJ2-2	NA	TGTGCCAGCAGCTTAGACGGGATTGGCACCGGGGAGCTGTTTTTT	CASSLDGIGTGELFF
NA	TRBV6-1	TRBJ2-3	NA	TGTGCCAGCAGTGTACAGGACACCACAGATACGCAGTATTTT	CASSVQDTTDTQYF
NA	TRBV5-1	TRBJ2-2	few	TGCGCCAGCAGCCCCCAGACACGGGGGAACACCGGGGAGCTGTTTTTT	CASSPQTRGNTGELFF
TRBD1	TRBV25-1	TRBJ1-1	NA	TGTGCCAGTCCCCACGGAGGGGGCCGGACTGAAGCTTTCTTT	CASPHGGGRTEAFF
TRBD1	TRBV11-3	TRBJ2-1	NA	TGTGCCAGCAGCTTACTGGGACAGATCAATGAGCAGTTCTTC	CASSLLGQINEQFF
NA	TRBV29-1	TRBJ1-1	NA	TGCAGCGTTGGCTCTTTGAAGGGGTCTGCTCGGACTGAAGCTTTCTTT	CSVGSLKGSARTEAFF
TRBD1	TRBV10-2	TRBJ2-6	few	TGCGCCAGCAGTGACGCAGGGGGCTCTGGGGCCAACGTCCTGACTTTC	CASSDAGGSGANVLTF
NA	TRBV7-9	TRBJ1-5	few	TGTGCCAGCAGCTCCCCGGGGGTGGGTGGCAATCAGCCCCAGCATTTT	CASSSPGVGGNQPQHF
NA	TRBV28	TRBJ1-3	few	TGTGCCAGCAGTGCGGACTTTCGAAACACCATATATTTT	CASSADFRNTIYF
NA	TRBV27	TRBJ2-7	NA	TGTGCCAGCAGTTTGAAACACAGGGTTTACGAGCAGTACTTC	CASSLKHRVYEQYF
NA	TRBV23-1	TRBJ2-5	many	TGCGCCAGCAAGGGGGATCAAGAGACCCAGTACTTC	CASKGDQETQYF
NA	TRBV28	TRBJ2-3	few	TGTGCCAGCAGTTTCGAGCGGATCGTAGATACGCAGTATTTT	CASSFERIVDTQYF
TRBD1	TRBV4-1	TRBJ2-1	NA	TGCGCCAGCAGCCCTAAACCGGGACAGGGCTCCAATGAGCAGTTCTTC	CASSPKPGQGSNEQFF
NA	TRBV2	TRBJ2-5	NA	TGTGCCACCACACAGGGTGGAGAGACCCAGTACTTC	CATTQGGETQYF
NA	TRBV4-3	TRBJ2-2	few	TGCGCCAGCAGCCAGCTGAACCCGAGGACCGGGGAGCTGTTTTTT	CASSQLNPRTGELFF
TRBD1	TRBV18	TRBJ2-7	NA	TGTGCCAGCTCACCACCCGGGACAGGGAGGGGCGAGCAGTACTTC	CASSPPGTGRGEQYF
NA	TRBV11-3	TRBJ2-7	NA	TGTGCCAGCAGCTTAGGAGGGAAGCGCGTGGAGCAGTACTTC	CASSLGGKRVEQYF
TRBD2	TRBV2	TRBJ2-1	NA	TGTGCCAGTGGGGCGGAGCGGGGACGGAAGTTCTTC	CASGAERGRKFF
TRBD1	TRBV4-2	TRBJ1-5	few	TGTGCCAGCAGCCAAATGACAGGGGAGGGTCAGCCCCAGCATTTT	CASSQMTGEGQPQHF
NA	TRBV20-1	TRBJ2-5	NA	TGCAGTGCTATCCAGGGAGAGACCCAGTACTTC	CSAIQGETQYF
NA	TRBV6-1	TRBJ2-1	few	TGTGCCAGCAGTGAGGCTAGCCATGAGCAGTTCTTC	CASSEASHEQFF
NA	TRBV25-1	TRBJ1-4	NA	TGTGCCAGCAGTGAATTCGGGACAACTAATGAAAAACTGTTTTTT	CASSEFGTTNEKLFF
TRBD2	TRBV28	TRBJ2-1	NA	TGTGCCAGCACAGCGGGGGCTAGGGGAAGGCAGTTCTTC	CASTAGARGRQFF
NA	TRBV5-6	TRBJ2-1	NA	TGTGCCAGCAGCTTGGCCACCGCGGAGCAGTTCTTC	CASSLATAEQFF
NA	TRBV30	TRBJ1-2	few	TGTGCCTGGAGGATACCGGGACATTATGGCTACACCTTC	CAWRIPGHYGYTF
NA	TRBV11-2	TRBJ1-5	NA	TGTGCCAGCAGCTACGGCCTCCGGGGGGATCAGCCCCAGCATTTT	CASSYGLRGDQPQHF
TRBD1	TRBV4-3	TRBJ2-7	NA	TGCGCCAGCAGTCACTCTGGGACAGGGTCCTACGAGCAGTACTTC	CASSHSGTGSYEQYF
TRBD2	TRBV27	TRBJ2-1	few	TGTGCCAGCAGTCCCCTAGCGGCTAGCGATGAGCAGTTCTTC	CASSPLAASDEQFF
NA	TRBV6-1	TRBJ2-5	NA	TGTGCCAGCAGTTCGCCCCTGCTTCGGGAGACCCAGTACTTC	CASSSPLLRETQYF
NA	TRBV2	TRBJ2-1	NA	TGTGCCAGCAGGGAGGACAGTTCATGGGGGCAGTTCTTC	CASREDSSWGQFF
TRBD2	TRBV7-8	TRBJ2-2	few	TGTGCCAGCAGCTTTGTAACCGGGACTAGCGTCGGGGAGCTGTTTTTT	CASSFVTGTSVGELFF
TRBD1	TRBV4-3	TRBJ1-4	few	TGCGCCAGCAGCCAGGGGACCGGGACAGGGGTTGAAAAACTGTTTTTT	CASSQGTGTGVEKLFF
NA	TRBV7-9	TRBJ2-1	NA	TGTGCCAGCAGCCCCTCCGGGAAAGGGCAGTTCTTC	CASSPSGKGQFF
NA	TRBV9	TRBJ2-3	few	TGTGCCAGCAGCCCCGCGCCAGCGGCCACAGATACGCAGTATTTT	CASSPAPAATDTQYF
TRBD2	TRBV7-2	TRBJ2-7	few	TGTGCCAGCAGCTTCGGACTAGCGGGGTACGAGCAGTACTTC	CASSFGLAGYEQYF
TRBD1	TRBV28	TRBJ1-5	NA	TGTGCCAGCAAGGGGGCAGGGGGCGGGGACTACAATCAGCCCCAGCATTTT	CASKGAGGGDYNQPQHF
NA	TRBV5-1	TRBJ1-1	few	TGCGCCAGCAGCTTGGTGGGGGCCCGGACTGAAGCTTTCTTT	CASSLVGARTEAFF
NA	TRBV6-4	TRBJ1-2	NA	TGTGCCAGCAGTGTTAGCCCCCTGGACAGCCTCTATGGCTACACCTTC	CASSVSPLDSLYGYTF
NA	TRBV5-1	TRBJ1-1	many	TGCGCCAGCAACCCAGGGATGGACACTGAAGCTTTCTTT	CASNPGMDTEAFF
NA	TRBV5-6	TRBJ2-2	few	TGTGCCAGCAGCTTGGGCAGGGCCACCGGGGAGCTGTTTTTT	CASSLGRATGELFF
TRBD2	TRBV4-1	TRBJ2-1	NA	TGCGCCAGCAGCCAAGATAAGGCTAGCGGGGGAGAGCACCAGCAGTTCTTC	CASSQDKASGGEHQQFF
NA	TRBV7-8	TRBJ2-7	NA	TGTGCCAGCAGCCCGACAGCGACGACCTCCTACGAGCAGTACTTC	CASSPTATTSYEQYF
NA	TRBV7-9	TRBJ1-2	few	TGTGCCAGCAGCTTACGGGGGTACACCTTC	CASSLRGYTF
TRBD2	TRBV29-1	TRBJ2-2	few	TGCAGCGGGCCGGGACTAGCGGGGGGGCGATTCGGGGAGCTGTTTTTT	CSGPGLAGGRFGELFF